Here is one TCR beta chain with its context. Its cognate antigen is unknown. This entry belongs to a study of T cell responses to AZD1222 COVID-19 vaccine. Study-wide results and limits: Rises in breadth and depth of Spike-specific TCRs came after two AZD1222 doses. Unmutated variant regions reportedly attract nearly half of all spike-specific TCRs. Donors were mostly white British, more females; clonal diversity possibly underestimated. It was only a handful of AZD1222 recipients who were seropositive at baseline.

The table came from immunoSEQ multiplex PCR; TCRdb's copy has only in-frame clones and leaves some out. The sample carries roughly 120,000 clones, around 90% recorded once. Germline V gene data show CDR1 as ENHRY and CDR2 as SYGVKD. Trimming stripped 3 bases from V and 0 bases from J, with 3 bases between. CDR3 length: 13 amino acids. This sequence originates from an adult in good health. This chain joins TRBV10-3 and TRBJ1-3; no definite D call. The sequences come from peripheral blood, collected on day 0 of AZD1222 vaccination. In DNA form, the CDR3 reads TGTGCCATCAGTGAAACCTCTGGAAACACCATATATTTT. This encodes CAISETSGNTIYF.